The 14 T cell receptor beta chains below come from one sample, sequenced in a study of T cell repertoires in cytomegalovirus infection. TCRdb fed the reads into MiXCR, producing one record per CDR3 protein. The repertoire holds fewer than 900,000 distinct CDR3 sequences, with 25% to 30% as singletons. Their antigens are not known. Sequencing used cultured CD8+ T cells from PBMCs, obtained from culture after CMV antigen stimulation. The receptors shown here come from a human donor in good health (CMV status not recorded). Some clones in this sample may be carry-over from other donors' samples.

The chain combines TRBV12-3 or TRBV12-4 with TRBJ1-5; TRBD1 aligns across 8 bases. The CDR3 spans 18 residues. Trimming at V came to 5 bases and at J to 4 bases, leaving 16 bases not matched to a gene. The CDR3 region is CASSPRTQKDRVNQPQHF. CDR3 sequence (DNA): TGTGCCAGCAGTCCGCGAACTCAGAAGGACAGGGTGAATCAGCCCCAGCATTTT.

This chain uses TRBV28 with TRBJ2-5, with D perhaps matching TRBD1 (6 bases). V lost 1 base and J lost 4, with 10 bases in between. Germline V gene sequence: CDR1 MDHEN, CDR2 SYDVKM. This CDR3 region has 14 residues. The CDR3 DNA sequence: TGTGCCAGCAGTTTATTTACAGGGACAGAGACCCAGTACTTC. This gives the protein CASSLFTGTETQYF.

This clonotype showed up just a few times. The chain has TRBV29-1 and TRBJ2-1; 9 bases agree with TRBD1. The length of the CDR3 is 13 residues. CDR1 SQVTM and CDR2 ANQGSEA come from the germline V gene. J gave up 4 bases and V 6 bases, and 4 bases lay outside the gene matches. CDR3 sequence reads: CSVGGQGYNEQFF. The CDR3, as DNA: TGCAGCGTCGGGGGACAGGGTTACAATGAGCAGTTCTTC.

This clonotype was picked up a small number of times. V gene TRBV7-4 combines with J gene TRBJ2-7, with a tentative D call TRBD2 (7 bases). Germline CDR1 SGHVT, CDR2 SQSDAQ. The CDR3 sequence is 15 residues long. Deletions cut 6 bases from V and 2 bases from J, with 17 bases between. The CDR3 loop reads CASSGGGPFAYEQYF. CDR3 coding DNA: TGTGCCAGCAGTGGGGGGGGCCCCTTCGCCTACGAGCAGTACTTC.

The chain employs TRBV27 and TRBJ2-7, with D uncertain. Germline V gene lookup returns CDR1 MNHEY and CDR2 SMNVEV (reference sequence). Trimming stripped 5 bases from V and 2 bases from J, with 13 bases between. This CDR3 is 14 amino acids long. The CDR3, as DNA: TGTGCCAGCAGTACCCCGGACGGCCCCTACGAGCAGTACTTC. It encodes CASSTPDGPYEQYF.

The sample holds many counts of this clonotype. The V call is TRBV7-2, the J call TRBJ1-5; 8 nucleotides line up with TRBD1. The CDR3 has 16 residues. V lost 4 bases and J lost 1; bases outside the gene matches: 6. The germline V gene encodes CDR1 SGHTA and CDR2 FQGNSA. The CDR3 loop is CASSSFGQGSNQPQHF. The DNA of the CDR3 is TGTGCCAGCAGCTCTTTTGGACAGGGAAGCAATCAGCCCCAGCATTTT.

V gene TRBV28 combines with J gene TRBJ1-5, with 12 bases aligning to TRBD1. The ends lost 3 bases at V and 5 bases at J; junction bases unmatched: 5. The germline CDR1 and CDR2 sequences are MDHEN and SYDVKM. This CDR3 region has 16 residues. CDR3 in amino acids: CASSLGQGAIYQPQHF. As DNA, the CDR3 is TGTGCCAGCAGTTTGGGACAGGGGGCTATCTATCAGCCCCAGCATTTT.

This clonotype was picked up many times. The CDR3 coding sequence is TGTGCCAGCAGCTCCTTGCCCGGGGTTCTTACCTACGAGCAGTACGTC. Encoded protein: CASSSLPGVLTYEQYV. The V gene is TRBV7-8, the J gene TRBJ2-7, with D maybe TRBD2 (5 bases). Germline assignment: CDR1 SGHVS and CDR2 FQNEAQ. The V gene lost 4 bases and the J gene lost 2 bases, with 18 bases spanning the gap. The CDR3 covers 16 residues.

This clonotype turned up a few times. The rearrangement links TRBV4-2 to TRBJ2-7; 14 bases are a match to TRBD2. Per the germline V gene, CDR1 is LGHNA and CDR2 is YNFKEQ. The CDR3 contains 18 residues. J was trimmed by 5 bases and V by 3 bases; bases with no gene match: 12. The CDR3 loop is CASSHETLTSGGADEQYF. The DNA for the CDR3 is TGTGCCAGCAGCCACGAAACGTTGACTAGCGGGGGGGCGGACGAGCAGTACTTC.

The V and J genes are TRBV7-9 and TRBJ2-7, with TRBD1 matching 9 bases. Trimming removed 6 bases from V and 4 bases from J; junction bases left unmatched: 7. Germline V gene lookup returns CDR1 SEHNR and CDR2 FQNEAQ (reference sequence). The CDR3 has 14 residues. In nucleotides, the CDR3 is TGTGCCAGCAGGGGGACAGGGAGGTTGTACGAGCAGTACTTC. Protein: CASRGTGRLYEQYF.

This clonotype has only a few counts. The gene calls are TRBV12-3 or TRBV12-4 and TRBJ1-1; D is possibly TRBD1 (6 bases). This CDR3 is built from 12 residues. V lost 8 bases and J 3 bases, leaving 10 bases between the germline ends. CDR3 nucleotides: TGTGCCAGCCGCGGGGGGCACACTGAAGCTTTCTTT. It specifies CASRGGHTEAFF.

The chain employs TRBV6-1 and TRBJ2-1, with D perhaps TRBD1 (6 bases). Germline CDR1 reads MNHNS; CDR2 reads SASEGT. The CDR3 loop spans 15 amino acids. V lost 10 bases and J 0 bases, leaving 16 bases between the germline ends. The CDR3 protein is CAILTGPSSYNEQFF. The CDR3 DNA reads TGTGCCATCCTGACAGGACCGAGCTCCTACAATGAGCAGTTCTTC.

The rearrangement joins TRBV28 to TRBJ2-7; D unclear. Trimming removed 4 bases from V and 0 bases from J, with 19 bases in between. CDR1 MDHEN and CDR2 SYDVKM come from the germline V gene. The CDR3 covers 17 residues. CDR3 in DNA: TGTGCCAGCAGTTATTCCGCTAGGCCGTTTAGCTCCTACGAGCAGTACGTC. Its translation: CASSYSARPFSSYEQYV.

The chain has TRBV27 and TRBJ2-2; D gene uncertain. V was pared by 3 bases and J by 7 bases, with 9 bases between. The germline gives CDR1 MNHEY, CDR2 SMNVEV (reference sequence). The CDR3 loop spans 13 amino acids. The CDR3 DNA reads as TGTGCCAGCAGTTTTCTTGGTAGCGGGGAGCTGTTTTTT. Its protein is CASSFLGSGELFF.